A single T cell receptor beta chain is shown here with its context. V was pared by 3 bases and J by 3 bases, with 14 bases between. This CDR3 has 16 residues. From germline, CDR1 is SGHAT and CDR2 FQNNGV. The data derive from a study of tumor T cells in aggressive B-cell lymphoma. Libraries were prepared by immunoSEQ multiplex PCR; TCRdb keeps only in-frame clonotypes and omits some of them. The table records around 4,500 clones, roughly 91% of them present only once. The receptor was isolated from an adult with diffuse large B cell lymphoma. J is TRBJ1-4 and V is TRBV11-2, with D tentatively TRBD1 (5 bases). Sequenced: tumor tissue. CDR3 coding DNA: TGTGCCAGCAGCTTGTCAGACGGGGGGGCTAATGAAAAACTGTTTTTT. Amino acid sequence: CASSLSDGGANEKLFF.